Listed here are 3 T cell receptor beta chains from one sample, sequenced in a study of beta chain features in type 1 diabetes. Expressed TCRB transcripts were sequenced, since all the RNA that had been isolated was reverse transcribed. TCRdb's table, derived via immunoSEQ multiplex PCR, lists solely in-frame clones and lacks some. The sample yields more than 350,000 clones, roughly an eighth seen once. Source material: naive CD4+ T cells from blood. The source of these receptors is a woman in her late teens or twenties in good health.

There are a few counts of this clone. This chain joins TRBV4-2 and TRBJ1-3, with 7 bases that match TRBD1. The CDR3 is made up of 18 amino acids. V shed 4 bases, J shed 3 bases, and the junction held 15 bases outside the gene matches. CDR1 and CDR2 from the germline V gene are LGHNA and YNFKEQ. CDR3 region: CASSRLPQTGVYGNTIYF. CDR3 coding DNA: TGTGCCAGCAGCCGCCTTCCCCAAACAGGGGTTTATGGAAACACCATATATTTT.

This chain uses TRBV9 with TRBJ2-3; D gene uncertain. V was clipped by 4 bases and J by 1 base, with 10 bases between them. Germline CDR1 reads SGDLS; CDR2 reads YYNGEE. The CDR3 spans 14 residues. CDR3 sequence: CASSPAIGTDTQYF. The CDR3 DNA reads TGTGCCAGCAGCCCAGCGATCGGCACAGATACGCAGTATTTT.

This clone was recorded at least ten times. This chain joins TRBV14 and TRBJ2-4, with D perhaps TRBD2 (5 bases). Germline V gene sequence: CDR1 SGHDN, CDR2 FVKESK. This CDR3 is built from 14 residues. The V and J ends lost 2 bases and 3 bases respectively, with 8 bases between them. The CDR3, as DNA: TGTGCCAGCAGCCAACGAGGGATCAAAAACATTCAGTACTTC. Protein product: CASSQRGIKNIQYF.